This TCR beta chain was documented in a study of blood T cell repertoires in COVID-19. The CDR3 is made up of 15 amino acids. The germline V and J ends were trimmed by 4 bases and 4 bases, with 14 bases remaining between them. Germline V CDR1 and CDR2: MGHRA, YSYEKL. Methods used by the authors: Amplifying reference gene primers gave estimates of nucleated cell counts. Produced via immunoSEQ multiplex PCR; TCRdb's table is partial and in-frame only. V and J calls and clone size are as listed in that table; D and trimming were resolved from the DNA. The sample has around 140,000 clones, roughly three quarters seen once. The count of this clone is one. Participant ages covered about 18 to 95 years across about two dozen US areas.

The source material was PBMCs or T cells enriched from blood (not recorded which). The chain is built from TRBV4-1 and TRBJ1-3; weak D call: TRBD1 (5 bases). This clonotype originated in a woman in her forties or fifties who had recovered from COVID-19. DNA of the CDR3: TGCGCCAGCAGCCGGTCGGGGGACTCGGGAAACACCATATATTTT. This gives the protein CASSRSGDSGNTIYF.